The 7 T cell receptor beta chains presented below share a single source sample, sequenced in a study of technical replicates of blood from a few donors. TCRdb keeps only in-frame clones here, not all; method: immunoSEQ multiplex PCR. The data show under 85,000 clones, about 90% seen once. The sample was PBMCs. All receptors come from a human donor in good health. Some clones in this sample may be carry-over from other donors' samples.

J is TRBJ2-7 and V is TRBV4-3, with 9 bases fitting TRBD1. The germline V gene has CDR1 LGHNA and CDR2 YSLEER. The CDR3 is 14 residues long. With V trimmed by 10 bases and J by 5 bases, 12 bases remained unmatched. The CDR3 bases are TGCGCCACCTTCCCCGGGACAGGGTACCACGAGCAGTACTTC. It translates to CATFPGTGYHEQYF.

This chain uses TRBV7-9 with TRBJ1-5; TRBD1 aligns across 12 bases. In germline, CDR1 is SEHNR, CDR2 FQNEAQ (reference sequence). The J segment lost 1 base and the V segment lost 2 bases, leaving 6 bases of the junction unmatched. The CDR3 contains 18 residues. The CDR3 sequence is CASSLSGTGGGSNQPQHF. The DNA of the CDR3 is TGTGCCAGCAGCTTATCCGGGACAGGGGGCGGGAGCAATCAGCCCCAGCATTTT.

This rearrangement joins TRBV29-1 to TRBJ1-2; D not resolved. V was cut by 5 bases and J by 8 bases, with 15 bases left in between. This CDR3 is built from 12 residues. CDR1 and CDR2 (germline): SQVTM, ANQGSEA. The DNA of the CDR3 is TGCAGCGTTCCCGGGGTCACGGGGGGCTACACCTTC. This sequence encodes CSVPGVTGGYTF.

V and J are TRBV19 and TRBJ1-1, with 7 bases lining up with TRBD1. The CDR3 runs to 13 residues. Losses at the gene ends were 1 base for V and 5 bases for J; bases not matched to a gene: 1. CDR1 is LNHDA and CDR2 is SQIVND in the germline V gene (reference sequence). This CDR3 is CASSIGRGTEAFF. The CDR3 region has the DNA TGTGCCAGTAGTATAGGCAGGGGGACTGAAGCTTTCTTT.

The DNA for the CDR3 is TGTGCCAGTAGTAAGGGGTTGACAGGGAATTATGGCTACACCTTC. Translating gives CASSKGLTGNYGYTF. The V gene is TRBV19, the J gene TRBJ1-2; 7 nucleotides match TRBD1. Germline values: CDR1 LNHDA, CDR2 SQIVND (reference sequence). The CDR3 is 15 amino acids. The junction had 10 bases not matched to a gene; V was cut back by 4 bases and J by 5 bases.

J is TRBJ1-2 and V is TRBV7-6; TRBD1 is a possible D gene (5 bases). CDR3 length: 13 residues. CDR1 is SGHVS, CDR2 FNYEAQ, per germline. Between the trimmed V and J ends, which lost 3 bases and 4 bases, there was a span of 9 bases. The CDR3 sequence is CASSFAGGYGYTF. The CDR3 DNA sequence: TGTGCCAGCAGCTTCGCGGGGGGCTATGGCTACACCTTC. Looking up the rest from reference TRBV7-6 and TRBJ1-2 gives the full variable domain: GAGVSQSPRYKVTKRGQDVALRCDPISGHVSLYWYRQALGQGPEFLTYFNYEAQQDKSGLPNDRFSAERPEGSISTLTIQRTEQRDSAMYRCASSFAGGYGYTFGSGTRLTVV.

The chain is built from TRBV30 and TRBJ1-1; no firm D call. From germline, CDR1 is GTSNPN and CDR2 SVGIG (reference sequence). Deletions cut 2 bases from V and 3 bases from J, with 10 bases between. The CDR3 is 13 amino acids. The DNA of the CDR3 is TGTGCCTGGAGTACTAGGGTGGACACTGAAGCTTTCTTT. Protein sequence: CAWSTRVDTEAFF.